Listed here is a single T cell receptor (beta chain). Its antigen is as yet unknown. The data were obtained in a study of response to subunit inactivated influenza vaccine. Study findings and constraints: The authors put forward the suggestion that each seasonal influenza vaccination may bring in only a limited number of new T cells.

The germline gives CDR1 MNHNY, CDR2 SVGAGI (reference sequence). This CDR3 spans 13 amino acids. Trimming removed 0 bases at V and 12 bases at J, with 15 bases between. MiXCR was run by TCRdb on the RT-PCR reads, yielding one entry per CDR3 protein. Found here are some 500,000 distinct CDR3 sequences, 10% to 15% of them singletons; the top ten hold roughly 13%. This chain links TRBV6-6 with TRBJ2-7; D is possibly TRBD2 (6 bases). The specimen comprised PBMCs from blood, sampled roughly 48 days after vaccination. The clonotype originates from a man aged 45-60 years who received an inactivated influenza vaccine. The CDR3 sequence is CASSYSRVMGLYF. CDR3 DNA: TGTGCCAGCAGTTACTCGAGGGTAATGGGACTGTACTTC.